Listed below are T cell receptor beta chains from one sample, sequenced in a study of OX40 agonist ivuxolimab in advanced cancers. Repertoires were generated with immunoSEQ multiplex PCR, while TCRdb's copy carries only in-frame clones and drops some. This table holds around 7,700 clones, 70% to 80% found once. The material sequenced was CD4+ or CD8+ T cells sorted from blood, taken in a trial of the OX40 agonist ivuxolimab. These receptors all stem from an adult with an advanced solid tumor such as melanoma, head and neck, liver or kidney cancer. CDR3s include the opening cysteine and the closing phenylalanine or tryptophan. The D gene is left open where the match is weak. The listing skips clone size in some rows; elsewhere it reads once, few, many or a size class.

clone_size	d_call	j_call	v_call	cdr3_aa	cdr3_nt
.	TRBD2	TRBJ2-1	TRBV28	CASSSWTSGSYNEQFF	TGTGCCAGCAGTTCCTGGACTAGCGGGAGCTACAATGAGCAGTTCTTC
few	.	TRBJ1-1	TRBV15	CATSPDRMNTEAFF	TGTGCCACCAGCCCCGACAGAATGAACACTGAAGCTTTCTTT
few	TRBD2	TRBJ2-1	TRBV12-5	CASGLSGSYGEQFF	TGTGCTAGTGGCCTCAGCGGGAGTTATGGTGAGCAGTTCTTC
.	.	TRBJ2-3	TRBV5-1	CASRESTDTQYF	TGCGCCAGCAGGGAGAGCACAGATACGCAGTATTTT
once	TRBD2	TRBJ2-7	TRBV5-1	CASSHGLAGEPYEQYF	TGCGCCAGCAGCCACGGACTAGCGGGAGAGCCCTACGAGCAGTACTTC
once	.	TRBJ2-5	TRBV5-4	CASSFGGMGGPAQYF	TGTGCCAGCAGCTTTGGGGGGATGGGTGGGCCGGCCCAGTACTTC
once	.	TRBJ1-5	TRBV7-9	CASSFGEGPNQPQHF	TGTGCCAGCAGCTTTGGGGAGGGACCAAATCAGCCCCAGCATTTT
.	.	TRBJ2-7	TRBV7-6	CASSSGGSQEQYF	TGTGCCAGCAGCTCGGGGGGCAGCCAAGAGCAGTACTTC
.	.	TRBJ2-7	TRBV6-5	CASSYRAEGEQYF	TGTGCCAGTTCCTATAGGGCGGAGGGCGAGCAGTACTTC
.	TRBD2	TRBJ2-2	TRBV5-1	CASSLEGLWTGELFF	TGCGCCAGCAGCTTGGAGGGACTATGGACCGGGGAGCTGTTTTTT
.	TRBD1	TRBJ1-5	TRBV6-6	CASSYGQGAGQPQHF	TGTGCCAGCAGTTACGGGCAGGGGGCTGGACAGCCCCAGCATTTT
.	.	TRBJ1-1	TRBV28	CASSPEDSMNTEAFF	TGTGCCAGCAGTCCAGAAGACAGTATGAACACTGAAGCTTTCTTT
once	.	TRBJ2-7	TRBV7-8	CASSLGLSSQGHEQYF	TGTGCCAGCAGCTTAGGGTTGAGCAGCCAAGGCCACGAGCAGTACTTC
.	.	TRBJ2-7	TRBV11-3	CASSDRDGQYEQYF	TGTGCCAGCAGCGACCGGGACGGCCAGTACGAGCAGTACTTC
.	TRBD1	TRBJ1-4	TRBV7-2	CASSLEGFHRGNDREKLFF	TGTGCCAGCAGCTTAGAAGGGTTCCACAGGGGCAATGACCGTGAAAAACTGTTTTTT
.	.	TRBJ2-5	TRBV27	CASSRYFPLTETQYF	TGTGCCAGCAGCCGATATTTCCCGCTCACGGAGACCCAGTACTTC
.	TRBD2	TRBJ2-1	TRBV4-3	CASSQDWLAGVNEQFF	TGCGCCAGCAGCCAAGATTGGCTAGCGGGGGTGAATGAGCAGTTCTTC
.	.	TRBJ2-1	TRBV4-1	CASSQGGEYNEQFF	TGCGCCAGCAGCCAAGGAGGGGAGTACAATGAGCAGTTCTTC
.	.	TRBJ2-7	TRBV7-7	CASSLGPGEGEQYF	TGTGCCAGCAGCTTAGGACCGGGTGAGGGCGAGCAGTACTTC
.	.	TRBJ1-2	TRBV27	CASTQTGGAGSGYTF	TGTGCCAGCACCCAAACGGGGGGGGCGGGGAGTGGCTACACCTTC
.	.	TRBJ1-1	TRBV28	CASDGEYSNTEAFF	TGTGCCAGCGATGGGGAATACTCCAACACTGAAGCTTTCTTT
.	.	TRBJ2-2	TRBV9	CASTSREGAGELFF	TGTGCCAGCACTTCTCGAGAGGGTGCCGGGGAGCTGTTTTTT
.	.	TRBJ2-7	TRBV28	CASSLVGAGDEQYF	TGTGCCAGCAGTTTGGTGGGGGCGGGGGACGAGCAGTACTTC
.	.	TRBJ1-5	TRBV6-1	CASSQTGSQPQHF	TGTGCCAGCAGTCAAACAGGGAGTCAGCCCCAGCATTTT
few	TRBD1	TRBJ2-1	TRBV4-3	CASSQDYGGQGRFDEQFF	TGCGCCAGCAGCCAAGATTACGGCGGACAGGGCCGGTTCGATGAGCAGTTCTTC
.	.	TRBJ1-5	TRBV19	CASRSNSFQPQHF	TGTGCCAGTAGAAGCAACAGTTTCCAGCCCCAGCATTTT
.	.	TRBJ2-7	TRBV19	CASYQGGEQYF	TGTGCCAGTTACCAGGGGGGCGAGCAGTACTTC